This paragraph covers one T cell receptor beta chain sequence. These data originate in a study of T-cell reconstitution after alpha-beta-depleted transplantation in children. There are 11 residues in the CDR3. Trimming stripped 2 bases from V and 8 bases from J, with 3 bases between. CDR1 and CDR2 (germline): PRHDT, FYEKMQ (reference sequence). Preparation of the TCRbeta library involved a method that used unique molecular identifiers. Each CDR3 protein is one row after TCRdb ran MiXCR on the PCR reads. The sample has about 360,000 distinct CDR3 sequences, about 14% seen once; the top ten hold 4.3%. The specimen comprised PBMCs, sampled from the stem cell graft. This chain joins TRBV13 and TRBJ2-2; D remains ambiguous. The receptor's source is a human donor who donated a stem cell graft to a child with Fanconi anemia. The CDR3 bases are TGTGCCAGCAGCTTATGGGGGGAGCTGTTTTTT. This gives the protein CASSLWGELFF.